These 20 T cell receptor beta chains share one sample of origin, sequenced in a study of blood T cell repertoires in COVID-19. The protocol was immunoSEQ multiplex PCR, while the TCRdb copy is restricted to in-frame clones and leaves out a portion. The sample carries roughly 130,000 clones, about four fifths recorded once. The sequenced sample consisted of PBMCs or T cells enriched from blood (not recorded which). The source of these receptors is a woman in her twenties or thirties who had recovered from COVID-19.

This clone was observed a handful of times. This chain uses TRBV6-5 with TRBJ2-7; TRBD1 agrees at 7 bases. Per the germline V gene, CDR1 is MNHEY and CDR2 is SVGAGI. V trimming: 6 bases; J trimming: 2 bases; junction bases outside the gene matches: 10. The CDR3 has 15 amino acids. For the CDR3, the DNA is TGTGCCAGCAGCAGCGCTCGGCAGGGGGCCTACGAGCAGTACTTC. It encodes CASSSARQGAYEQYF.

The CDR3 DNA follows: TGTGCCAGCAGCCCTGTGGGAGGCGACGAGCAGTACTTC. Translation gives CASSPVGGDEQYF. The chain recombines TRBV28 with TRBJ2-7, with a weak D call TRBD2 (6 bases). The germline V and J ends were trimmed by 6 bases and 5 bases, with 14 bases remaining between them. The germline V gene encodes CDR1 MDHEN and CDR2 SYDVKM. There are 13 residues in the CDR3.

The chain is built from TRBV6-4 and TRBJ2-1; TRBD2 aligns across 7 bases. The CDR3 runs 16 residues. The germline V gene has CDR1 MRHNA and CDR2 SNTAGT. V trimming: 0 bases; J trimming: 1 base; junction bases outside the gene matches: 3. CDR3: CASSDSGRGSYNEQFF. The CDR3, as DNA: TGTGCCAGCAGTGACTCGGGGCGGGGGTCCTACAATGAGCAGTTCTTC.

The V and J genes are TRBV27 and TRBJ2-4; 8 positions match TRBD2. Germline values: CDR1 MNHEY, CDR2 SMNVEV (reference sequence). The CDR3 contains 16 residues. V lost 4 bases, J lost 0 bases, and 5 bases stayed unmatched. The CDR3 region is CASSSLAGVAKNIQYF. The CDR3, as DNA: TGTGCCAGCAGTTCCCTAGCGGGCGTAGCCAAAAACATTCAGTACTTC.

This chain uses TRBV7-3 with TRBJ2-1, with 14 bases fitting TRBD2. The CDR3 spans 15 residues. CDR1 is SGHTA, CDR2 FQGTGA, per germline. V dropped 7 bases and J dropped 10; count of bases not matched to a gene: 9. CDR3 DNA: TGTGCCAGCACCCCTCAGGGACTAGCGGGAGAAGAGCAGTTCTTC. Residues: CASTPQGLAGEEQFF.

V usage is TRBV27 and J usage is TRBJ2-1; TRBD2 might be the D (6 bases). The V gene's germline CDR1 is MNHEY and CDR2 SMNVEV (reference sequence). The CDR3 runs to 15 residues. V shed 7 bases and J shed 2 bases, with 15 bases lying between them. CDR3 nucleotide sequence: TGTGCCAGCAAGGAAGCGGGTACTCCCTACAATGAGCAGTTCTTC. This translates into CASKEAGTPYNEQFF.

This clone occurred once. The chain uses TRBV6-5 and TRBJ1-3; a possible D gene is TRBD1 (5 bases). CDR1 is MNHEY and CDR2 is SVGAGI in the germline V gene. The CDR3 runs 14 residues. Deletions cut 2 bases from V and 4 bases from J, with 9 bases between. CDR3 region: CASSYRGPGNTIYF. CDR3 bases: TGTGCCAGCAGTTACAGGGGCCCAGGAAACACCATATATTTT.

Written as DNA, the CDR3 is TGTGCCAGCAGTCTACAGGGAAGGAAGCCCTACGAGCAGTACTTC. Translation gives CASSLQGRKPYEQYF. J is TRBJ2-7 and V is TRBV28; possibly TRBD1 for D (6 bases). Per the germline V gene, CDR1 is MDHEN and CDR2 is SYDVKM. V was shortened by 5 bases and J by 2 bases, with 16 bases between the two germline ends. The CDR3 has 15 residues.

The rearrangement links TRBV18 to TRBJ2-7, with 7 bases that match TRBD1. Germline V lookup: CDR1 KGHSH, CDR2 LQKENI. The CDR3 length is 14 residues. The J segment lost 4 bases and the V segment lost 3 bases, leaving 6 bases of the junction unmatched. In DNA form, the CDR3 reads TGTGCCAGCTCACCGGGACAGCTCCTATACGAGCAGTACTTC. Its translation: CASSPGQLLYEQYF.

The chain recombines TRBV3-1 (or the pseudogene TRBV3-2) with TRBJ2-1, with 10 bases identical to TRBD1. The J segment lost 3 bases and the V segment lost 2 bases, leaving 13 bases of the junction unmatched. The germline gives CDR1 LGHDT, CDR2 YNNKEL (reference sequence). CDR3 length: 19 amino acids. This CDR3 reads CASSQSRGYGQGGYNEQFF. The CDR3 DNA follows: TGTGCCAGCAGCCAAAGTCGTGGCTACGGACAGGGGGGCTACAATGAGCAGTTCTTC.

The gene calls are TRBV6-6 and TRBJ1-1, with a weak D call TRBD1 (6 bases). V was pared by 5 bases and J by 1 base, with 23 bases between. This CDR3 is 18 amino acids long. CDR1 and CDR2 from the germline V gene are MNHNY and SVGAGI (reference sequence). The CDR3 region is CASSLPLGGARRNTEAFF. The CDR3 DNA sequence: TGTGCCAGCAGTCTCCCCTTGGGGGGGGCTCGGAGGAACACTGAAGCTTTCTTT.

This sequence joins TRBV27 and TRBJ1-2; D remains ambiguous. The CDR3 length is 13 residues. V lost 5 bases, J lost 8 bases, and 15 bases lay in between. Looked up from germline, CDR1 is MNHEY and CDR2 is SMNVEV (reference sequence). The CDR3 sequence is CASSPQSFRGYTF. DNA of the CDR3: TGTGCCAGCAGTCCACAGTCCTTTCGCGGCTACACCTTC.

This clone came up once. The chain couples TRBV11-3 to TRBJ2-1; D is perhaps TRBD2 (6 bases). CDR3 length: 15 amino acids. Per germline, CDR1 SGHNT and CDR2 YENEEA. V was shortened by 0 bases and J by 7 bases, with 13 bases between the two germline ends. The CDR3 sequence: CASSLEGLARNEQFF. In DNA, the CDR3 is TGTGCCAGCAGCTTAGAGGGCCTAGCGCGAAATGAGCAGTTCTTC.

The J gene is TRBJ1-6, the V gene TRBV7-2, with TRBD1 matching 7 bases. The CDR3 consists of 15 residues. Trimming took 6 bases from V and 9 from J; bases not matched to a gene: 11. CDR1 is SGHTA and CDR2 is FQGNSA in the germline V gene. In nucleotides, the CDR3 is TGTGCCAGCAGTTCCCGATCTCAGGGGGGTTCACCCCTCCACTTT. Its protein product is CASSSRSQGGSPLHF.

The chain uses TRBV11-3 and TRBJ1-6; 11 nucleotides align to TRBD1. Germline trimming cut 5 bases from V and 8 bases from J; bases unmatched to any gene: 8. The CDR3 spans 16 residues. Per the germline V gene, CDR1 is SGHNT and CDR2 is YENEEA. CDR3 DNA sequence: TGTGCCAGCAGCACCACGGACAGGGGGCATGATTCACCCCTCCACTTT. Its translation is CASSTTDRGHDSPLHF.

The chain employs TRBV2 and TRBJ1-2; weak D call: TRBD1 (5 bases). Between the trimmed V and J ends, which lost 8 bases and 1 base, there was a span of 11 bases. This CDR3 is 13 amino acids long. Germline CDR1 is SNHLY and CDR2 is FYNNEI. CDR3 sequence: CASQEGRNYGYTF. The CDR3 DNA follows: TGTGCCAGCCAGGAGGGGCGTAACTATGGCTACACCTTC.

This clone was counted only a few times. The sample carries other DNA sequences with the same CDR3. The chain combines TRBV30 with TRBJ1-5; 7 nucleotides agree with TRBD1. The J segment lost 4 bases and the V segment lost 1 base, leaving 1 base of the junction unmatched. The CDR3 spans 13 residues. CDR1 is GTSNPN, CDR2 SVGIG, per germline (reference sequence). Written as DNA, the CDR3 is TGTGCCTGGAGTGGACAGGGAAATCAGCCCCAGCATTTT. Protein product: CAWSGQGNQPQHF.

This chain connects TRBV28 to TRBJ1-6; 9 bases are a match to TRBD1. V shed 3 bases, J shed 7 bases, and the junction held 4 bases outside the gene matches. Germline CDR1 reads MDHEN; CDR2 reads SYDVKM. This CDR3 is built from 15 residues. The CDR3 loop reads CASSFRDRVNSPLHF. CDR3 coding DNA: TGTGCCAGCAGTTTTCGGGACAGGGTAAATTCACCCCTCCACTTT. Supplemented by reference TRBV28 and TRBJ1-6, the full variable domain reads DVKVTQSSRYLVKRTGEKVFLECVQDMDHENMFWYRQDPGLGLRLIYFSYDVKMKEKGDIPEGYSVSREKKERFSLILESASTNQTSMYLCASSFRDRVNSPLHFGNGTRLTVT.

J is TRBJ2-5 and V is TRBV6-2 or TRBV6-3; 9 nucleotides align to TRBD2. The CDR3 is made up of 18 amino acids. V trimming: 0 bases; J trimming: 5 bases; junction bases outside the gene matches: 13. Germline V gene data show CDR1 as MNHEY and CDR2 as SVGEGT. CDR3 sequence: CASSYSNVRREGRETQYF. In DNA form, the CDR3 reads TGTGCCAGCAGTTACTCGAATGTAAGGCGGGAGGGCCGCGAGACCCAGTACTTC.

The V call is TRBV7-9, the J call TRBJ1-2, with 7 positions matching TRBD1. The CDR3 totals 15 residues. The V and J ends lost 2 bases and 1 base, in that order; junction bases with no gene match: 4. In germline, CDR1 is SEHNR, CDR2 FQNEAQ (reference sequence). The CDR3 protein is CASSLRDRFNYGYTF. The DNA of the CDR3 is TGTGCCAGCAGCTTAAGGGACAGATTTAACTATGGCTACACCTTC.